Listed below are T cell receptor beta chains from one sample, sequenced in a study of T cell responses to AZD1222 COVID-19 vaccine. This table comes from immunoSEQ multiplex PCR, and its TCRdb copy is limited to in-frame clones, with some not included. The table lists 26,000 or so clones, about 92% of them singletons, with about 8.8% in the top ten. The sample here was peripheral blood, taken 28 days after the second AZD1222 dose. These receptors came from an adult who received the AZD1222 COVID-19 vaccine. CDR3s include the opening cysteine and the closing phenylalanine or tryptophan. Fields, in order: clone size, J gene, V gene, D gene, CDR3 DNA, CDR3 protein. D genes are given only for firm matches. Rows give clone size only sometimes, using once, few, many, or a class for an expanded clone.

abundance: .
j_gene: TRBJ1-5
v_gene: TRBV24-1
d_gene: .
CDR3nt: TGTGCCACCAGTGTCGGTGGGAGCAATCAGCCCCAGCATTTT
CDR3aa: CATSVGGSNQPQHF

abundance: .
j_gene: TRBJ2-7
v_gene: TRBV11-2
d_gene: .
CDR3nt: TGTGCCAGCAGCTTAAGTCAGGGAACGCGTTACGAGCAGTACTTC
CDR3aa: CASSLSQGTRYEQYF

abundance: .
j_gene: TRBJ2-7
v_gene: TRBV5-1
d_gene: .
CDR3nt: TGCGCCAGCAGCTTGGATGGCTTAAACTACGAGCAGTACTTC
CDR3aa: CASSLDGLNYEQYF

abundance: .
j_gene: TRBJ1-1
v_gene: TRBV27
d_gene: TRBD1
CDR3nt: TGTGCCAGCAGTTTATACAGGGGCACTGAAGCTTTCTTT
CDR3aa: CASSLYRGTEAFF

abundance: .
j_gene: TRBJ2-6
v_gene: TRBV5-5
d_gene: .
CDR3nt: TGTGCCAGCAGCACCGGGCCAAACGTCTCTGGGGCCAACGTCCTGACTTTC
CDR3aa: CASSTGPNVSGANVLTF

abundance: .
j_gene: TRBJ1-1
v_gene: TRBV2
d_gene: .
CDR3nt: TGTGGCGCCAAGGCGAGGGGGAACACTGAAGCTTTCTTT
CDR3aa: CGAKARGNTEAFF

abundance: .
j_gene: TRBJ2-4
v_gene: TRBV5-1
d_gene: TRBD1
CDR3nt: TGCGCCAGCAGCCGGGACAGCTCCCCGGCAAACATTCAGTACTTC
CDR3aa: CASSRDSSPANIQYF

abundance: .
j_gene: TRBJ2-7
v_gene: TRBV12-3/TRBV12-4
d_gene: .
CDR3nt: TGTGCCAGCAACCAGAACGCCGGCGAGCAGTACTTC
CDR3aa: CASNQNAGEQYF

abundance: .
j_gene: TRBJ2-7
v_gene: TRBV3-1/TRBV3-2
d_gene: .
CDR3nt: TGTGCCAGCAGCACCTGGGAGTTATACGAGCAGTACTTC
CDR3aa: CASSTWELYEQYF

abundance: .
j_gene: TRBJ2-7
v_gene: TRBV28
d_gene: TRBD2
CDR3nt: TGTGCCAGCAGTTCCTCCTCGGCGGGAGTCTCCTACGAGCAGTACTTC
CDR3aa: CASSSSSAGVSYEQYF

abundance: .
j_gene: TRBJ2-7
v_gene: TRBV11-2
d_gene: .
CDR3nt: TGTGCCAGCAGCTTAGGAGGTCTGCAGTACTTC
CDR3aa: CASSLGGLQYF

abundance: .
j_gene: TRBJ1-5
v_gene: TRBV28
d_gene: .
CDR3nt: TGTGCCAGCAGTTTATCCGTGGGGGTACGGCCCCAGCATTTT
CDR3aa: CASSLSVGVRPQHF

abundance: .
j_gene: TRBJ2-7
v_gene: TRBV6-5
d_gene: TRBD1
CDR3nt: TGTGCCAGCAGCTCCGGGACAGGGCTTTCCTACGAGCAGTACTTC
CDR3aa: CASSSGTGLSYEQYF

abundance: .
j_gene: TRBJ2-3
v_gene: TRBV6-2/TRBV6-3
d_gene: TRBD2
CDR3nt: TGTGCCAGCAGCTCGACTAGCGGGAGAAACCCAGATACGCAGTATTTT
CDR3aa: CASSSTSGRNPDTQYF

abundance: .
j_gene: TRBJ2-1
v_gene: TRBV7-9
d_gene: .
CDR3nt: TGTGCCAGCAGCCAACTCTCGAGCTCCTACAATGAGCAGTTCTTC
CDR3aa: CASSQLSSSYNEQFF

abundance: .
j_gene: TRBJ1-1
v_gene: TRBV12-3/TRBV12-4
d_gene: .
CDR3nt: TGTGCCAGCAGTTTCTTCAGGAACACTGAAGCTTTCTTT
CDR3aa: CASSFFRNTEAFF

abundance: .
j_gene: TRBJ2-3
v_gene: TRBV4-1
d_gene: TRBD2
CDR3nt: TGCGCCAGCAGCCCACTAGCGGGAGCGGCAGATACGCAGTATTTT
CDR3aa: CASSPLAGAADTQYF

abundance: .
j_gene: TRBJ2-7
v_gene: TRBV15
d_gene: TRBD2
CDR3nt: TGTGCCACCAGCACCCGGACTAGAATCTACGAGCAGTACTTC
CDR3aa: CATSTRTRIYEQYF

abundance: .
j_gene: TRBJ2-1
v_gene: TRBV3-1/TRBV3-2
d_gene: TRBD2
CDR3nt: TGTGCCAGCAGCCAAGATACTAGCGGGGTGGAGCAGTTCTTC
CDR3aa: CASSQDTSGVEQFF

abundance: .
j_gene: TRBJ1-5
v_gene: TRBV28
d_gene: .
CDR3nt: TGTGCCAGCAAGGGGGATAGCAATCAGCCCCAGCATTTT
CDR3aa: CASKGDSNQPQHF

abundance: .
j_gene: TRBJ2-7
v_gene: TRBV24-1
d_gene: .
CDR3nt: TGTGCCACCAGTGATAAGGCCCTCCGGGGGTACTTTACCTACGAGCAGTACTTC
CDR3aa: CATSDKALRGYFTYEQYF

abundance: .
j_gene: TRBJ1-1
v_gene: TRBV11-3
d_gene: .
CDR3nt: TGTGCCACCGAGGGTCAGTACACTGAAGCTTTCTTT
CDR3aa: CATEGQYTEAFF

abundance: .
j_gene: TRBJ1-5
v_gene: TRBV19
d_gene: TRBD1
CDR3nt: TGTGCCAGTAGTAGTCCGGGACAGGGGTATCAGCCCCAGCATTTT
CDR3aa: CASSSPGQGYQPQHF

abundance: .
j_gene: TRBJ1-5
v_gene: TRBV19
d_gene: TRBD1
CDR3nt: TGTGCCAGTAGTGTCCGGGACAGGGCTCAGCCCCAGCATTTT
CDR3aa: CASSVRDRAQPQHF

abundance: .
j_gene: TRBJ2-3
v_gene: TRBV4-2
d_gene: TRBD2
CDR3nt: TGTGCCAGCAGCCAGTTAGGACTAGCGGGAGGGATGAACACAGATACGCAGTATTTT
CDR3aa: CASSQLGLAGGMNTDTQYF

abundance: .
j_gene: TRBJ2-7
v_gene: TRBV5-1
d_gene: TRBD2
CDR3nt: TGCGCCAGCAGCTTGGCCGGAGGGAGGGACGAGCAGTACTTC
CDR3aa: CASSLAGGRDEQYF

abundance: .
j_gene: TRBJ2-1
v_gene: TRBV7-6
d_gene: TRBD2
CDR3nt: TGTGCCAGCAGCTTAAGGACTAGCGGGAGTTCCTACAATGAGCAGTTCTTC
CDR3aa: CASSLRTSGSSYNEQFF

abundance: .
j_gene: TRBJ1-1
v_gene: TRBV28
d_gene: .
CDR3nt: TGTGCCAGCAGTCCTCCAGGGGCGGGGAACACTGAAGCTTTCTTT
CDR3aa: CASSPPGAGNTEAFF

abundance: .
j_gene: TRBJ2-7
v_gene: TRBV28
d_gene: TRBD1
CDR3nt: TGTGCCAGCAGTTTAGTGCCCCCGGGACAGGGCCAGAGAGGGGAGCAGTACTTC
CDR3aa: CASSLVPPGQGQRGEQYF

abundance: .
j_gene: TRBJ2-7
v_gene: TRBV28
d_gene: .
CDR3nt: TGTGCCAGCAGTACAACGGCGGGGACTGGGATGAGGGAGCAGTACTTC
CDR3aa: CASSTTAGTGMREQYF

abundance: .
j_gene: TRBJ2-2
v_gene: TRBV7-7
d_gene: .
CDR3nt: TGTGCTAGCAGCTCCCAGGGGCCGGACGGGGAGCTGTTTTTT
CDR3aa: CASSSQGPDGELFF

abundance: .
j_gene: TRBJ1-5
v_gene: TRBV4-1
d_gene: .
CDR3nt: TGCGCCAGCAGCCAAGATAAGCCGGGGGAAGTTGAGCGGCCCCAGCATTTT
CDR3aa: CASSQDKPGEVERPQHF

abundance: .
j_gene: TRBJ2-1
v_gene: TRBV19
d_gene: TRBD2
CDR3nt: TGTGCCAGTAGTATCTATGTTGGTAGCGGGAGTTCAAATGAGCAGTTCTTC
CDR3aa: CASSIYVGSGSSNEQFF

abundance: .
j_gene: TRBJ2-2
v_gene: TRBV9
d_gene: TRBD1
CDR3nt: TGTGCCAGCAGCCAGGGACAGCTGAACACCGGGGAGCTGTTTTTT
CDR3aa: CASSQGQLNTGELFF

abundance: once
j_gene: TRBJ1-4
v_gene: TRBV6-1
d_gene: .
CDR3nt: TGTGCCAGCGTGGGTAATGAAAAACTGTTTTTT
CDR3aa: CASVGNEKLFF

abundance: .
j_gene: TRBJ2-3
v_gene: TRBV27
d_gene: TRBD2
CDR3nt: TGTGCCAGCAGTTTATCACCCACCTTAGCGGGAGGGCCCTCGGATACGCAGTATTTT
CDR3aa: CASSLSPTLAGGPSDTQYF

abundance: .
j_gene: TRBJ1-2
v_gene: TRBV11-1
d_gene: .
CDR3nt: TGTGCCAGCAGCGTACAGGGACGTGGCTACACCTTC
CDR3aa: CASSVQGRGYTF

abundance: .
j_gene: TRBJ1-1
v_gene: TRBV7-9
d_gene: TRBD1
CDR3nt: TGTGCCAGCAGCTTAGGCCTGACAGGGGGTGAAGCTTTCTTT
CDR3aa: CASSLGLTGGEAFF

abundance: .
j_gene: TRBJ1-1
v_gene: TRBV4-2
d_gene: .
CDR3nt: TGTGCCAGCAGCCAATACTTGGGGGGATCCACTGAAGCTTTCTTT
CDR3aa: CASSQYLGGSTEAFF

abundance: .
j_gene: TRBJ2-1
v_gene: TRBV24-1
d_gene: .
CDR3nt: TGTGCCACCAGTCGGGACTCCTACAATGAGCAGTTCTTC
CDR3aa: CATSRDSYNEQFF

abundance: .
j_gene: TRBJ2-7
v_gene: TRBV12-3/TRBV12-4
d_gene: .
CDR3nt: TGTGCCAGCAGTTTCTACAGGAGAGAGCAGTACTTC
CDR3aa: CASSFYRREQYF